Presented here are 5 T cell receptor beta chains from one specimen sequenced in a study of CD8+CD57+ T cells in acquired aplastic anemia. Flow cytometry had shown expanded CD8+CD57+ cells in the patients chosen for sequencing. CDR3 and TCR beta VDJ profiling relied on genomic DNA as the template. TCRdb re-called the reads through MiXCR, storing one row per CDR3 protein. The table includes some 120,000 distinct CDR3 sequences, under 60% detected once. Sequencing was carried out using sorted CD4+, CD8+, or CD8+CD57+ T cells (not recorded which) from PBMCs. Receptors were obtained from a human donor with aplastic anemia.

The table lists this clonotype with many counts. The chain uses TRBV7-8 and TRBJ2-2; possible D gene TRBD1, 5 bases. This CDR3 is 13 amino acids long. Germline CDR1 is SGHVS and CDR2 is FQNEAQ. V gave up 1 base and J gave up 6 bases, with 6 bases separating them. This CDR3 reads CASSLVGAGELFF. The CDR3 DNA sequence: TGTGCCAGCAGCTTAGTAGGGGCCGGGGAGCTGTTTTTT.

The table lists this clonotype with a count of one. The CDR3 sequence: CATSGRTSGNHNEQYF. CDR3 bases: TGTGCCACCAGCGGAAGGACTAGCGGGAACCACAATGAGCAGTATTTT. The chain recombines TRBV15 with TRBJ2-3, with 12 bases that match TRBD2. Germline V gene sequence: CDR1 LNHNV, CDR2 YYDKDF (reference sequence). With 5 bases clipped from V and 11 bases from J, the junction kept 14 bases outside the gene matches. This CDR3 region has 16 residues. Full variable domain (rest looked up from reference TRBV15 and TRBJ2-3): DAMVIQNPRYQVTQFGKPVTLSCSQTLNHNVMYWYQQKSSQAPKLLFHYYDKDFNNEADTPDNFQSRRPNTSFCFLDIRSPGLGDTAMYLCATSGRTSGNHNEQYFGPGTRLTVL.

The rearrangement links TRBV11-2 to TRBJ2-1; 7 positions agree with TRBD1. Trimming removed 6 bases from V and 3 bases from J; junction bases left unmatched: 8. From germline, CDR1 is SGHAT and CDR2 FQNNGV. The CDR3 consists of 15 residues. The CDR3 coding sequence is TGTGCCAGCAGTTTCACGACAGGGATCTACAATGAGCAGTTCTTC. It codes for CASSFTTGIYNEQFF.

The chain uses TRBV15 and TRBJ1-3; D ambiguous. Germline values: CDR1 LNHNV, CDR2 YYDKDF (reference sequence). The CDR3 sequence is 13 residues long. Trimming removed 0 bases at V and 5 bases at J, with 5 bases between. CDR3 DNA sequence: TGTGCCACCAGCAGAGATAGTCGAAACACCATATATTTT. Translation gives CATSRDSRNTIYF.

J is TRBJ1-2 and V is TRBV7-2; 8 bases line up with TRBD1. The germline CDR1 and CDR2 sequences are SGHTA and FQGNSA. The CDR3 extends over 14 amino acids. Unmatched junction bases numbered 5, after V lost 5 bases and J lost 3 bases. For the CDR3, the DNA is TGTGCCAGCAGCCACGGACAGGGCTACTATGGCTACACCTTC. It is translated as CASSHGQGYYGYTF.